Sequencing of this TCR beta chain was carried out in a study of CD8 T cells in ankylosing spondylitis. One entry per CDR3 protein results from TCRdb running MiXCR on the 5' RACE reads. The sample has 150,000 to 200,000 distinct CDR3 sequences; around a third are singletons. Overall study results and limits: Ankylosing spondylitis blood appeared to be characterized by a TCR beta motif of eight highly homologous variants.

V lost 6 bases to trimming and J lost 1 base; unmatched junction nucleotides: 2. The CDR3 consists of 12 residues. Germline CDR1 reads SQVTM; CDR2 reads ANQGSEA. In its sample, this clonotype was seen many times. Antigen unknown. The receptor was derived from a male donor with ankylosing spondylitis. The chain uses TRBV29-1 and TRBJ1-2; TRBD1 agrees at 7 bases. Sample: synovial fluid, either unsorted or a sorted T cell fraction (not recorded which). Written as DNA, the CDR3 is TGCAGCGTGGGGGACAGTAACTATGGCTACACCTTC. Protein product: CSVGDSNYGYTF.